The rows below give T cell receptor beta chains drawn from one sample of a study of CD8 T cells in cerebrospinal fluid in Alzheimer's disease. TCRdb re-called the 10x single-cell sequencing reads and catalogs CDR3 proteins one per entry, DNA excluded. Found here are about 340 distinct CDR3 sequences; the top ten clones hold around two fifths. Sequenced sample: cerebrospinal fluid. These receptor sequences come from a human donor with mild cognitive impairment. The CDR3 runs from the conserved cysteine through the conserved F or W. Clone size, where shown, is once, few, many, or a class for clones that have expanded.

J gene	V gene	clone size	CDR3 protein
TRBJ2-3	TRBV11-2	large	CASSVSGTSTDTQYF
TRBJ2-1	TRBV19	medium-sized	CASRKDRSSYNEQFF
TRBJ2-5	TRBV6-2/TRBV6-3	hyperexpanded	CASSPPLEETQYF
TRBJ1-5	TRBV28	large	CASSSPGQVRTRQPQHF
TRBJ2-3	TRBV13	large	CASSSRDLSTDTQYF
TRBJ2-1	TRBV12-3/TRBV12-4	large	CASGQTVYNEQFF
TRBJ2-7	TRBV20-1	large	CSASRAGLSSYEQYF
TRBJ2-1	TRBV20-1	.	CSASLPAGAGDEQFF
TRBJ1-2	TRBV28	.	CASSPPGRDGYTF
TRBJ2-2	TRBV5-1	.	CASSLPTANTGELFF
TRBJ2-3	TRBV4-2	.	CASSPAAATGNLNTDTQYF
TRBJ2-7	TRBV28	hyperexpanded	CASTPDRFLYEQYF
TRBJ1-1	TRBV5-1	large	CASSHYGTLNTEAFF
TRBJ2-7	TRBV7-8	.	CASSLGGVTYEQYF
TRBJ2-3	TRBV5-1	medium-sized	CASSWEGTSGRWTDTQYF
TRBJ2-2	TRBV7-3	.	CASSLGQIGGELFF
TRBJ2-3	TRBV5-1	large	CASSLAGASGADTQYF
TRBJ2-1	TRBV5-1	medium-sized	CASSLRAGTSIYSYNEQFF
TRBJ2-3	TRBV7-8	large	CASSLVVTATDTQYF
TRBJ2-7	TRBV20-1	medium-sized	CSAAGQVNYEQYF
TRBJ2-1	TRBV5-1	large	CASSPEGLRGEQFF
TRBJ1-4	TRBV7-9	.	CASSGQGSEKLFF
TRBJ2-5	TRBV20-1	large	CSARGGGDQETQYF
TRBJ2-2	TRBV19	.	CASSILSGGWITGELFF
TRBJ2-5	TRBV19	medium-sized	CASSPGTGGRETQYF
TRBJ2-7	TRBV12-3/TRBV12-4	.	CASSLAGPYEQYF
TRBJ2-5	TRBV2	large	CASNRGSSVGTQYF
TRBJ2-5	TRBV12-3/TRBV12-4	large	CASSLTGETQYF
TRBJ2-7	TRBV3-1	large	CASSQVQGLGSYEQYF
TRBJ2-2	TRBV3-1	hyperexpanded	CASSRGRLAANTGELFF
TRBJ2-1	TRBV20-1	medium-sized	CSALPLASYNEQFF
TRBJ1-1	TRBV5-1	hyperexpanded	CASSAGTGAPNTEAFF
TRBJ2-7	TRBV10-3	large	CAISEKRVHEQYF
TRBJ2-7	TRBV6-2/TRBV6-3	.	CASRPGAGGPNEQYF
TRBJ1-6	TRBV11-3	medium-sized	CASSLGQTGVTHNSPLHF
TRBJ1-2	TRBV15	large	CATSSGTQWGYTF
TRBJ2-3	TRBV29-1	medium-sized	CSVENRLAVSTDTQYF
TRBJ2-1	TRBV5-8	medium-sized	CASSLLQGGSSNEQFF
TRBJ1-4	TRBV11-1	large	CASSSAEEKLFF
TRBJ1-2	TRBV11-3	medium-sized	CASSVAGPGGYTF
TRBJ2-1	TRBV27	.	CASSLFRLSGNSYNEQFF
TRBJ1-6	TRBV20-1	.	CSARDSTQGRDSPLHF
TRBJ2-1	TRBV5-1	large	CASSAGAEDEQFF
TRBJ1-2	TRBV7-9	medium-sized	CASSQFPIVWTGPRGYGYTF
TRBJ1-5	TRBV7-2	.	CASSLMRSGQPQHF
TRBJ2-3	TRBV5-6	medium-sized	CASSSGRLTDTQYF
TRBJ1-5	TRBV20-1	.	CSAREGNQPHF
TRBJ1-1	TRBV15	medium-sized	CATSGGQVVESAFF
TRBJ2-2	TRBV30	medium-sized	CAWAPDRVKIVNTGELFF
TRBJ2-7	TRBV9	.	CASSVEGTSMYEQYF